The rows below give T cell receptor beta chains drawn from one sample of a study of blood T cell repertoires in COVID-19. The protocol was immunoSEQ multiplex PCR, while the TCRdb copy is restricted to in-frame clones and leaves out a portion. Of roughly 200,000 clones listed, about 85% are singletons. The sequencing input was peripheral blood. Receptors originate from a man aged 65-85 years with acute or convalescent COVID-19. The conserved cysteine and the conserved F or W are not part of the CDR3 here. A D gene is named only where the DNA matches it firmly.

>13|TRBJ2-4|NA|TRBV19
ASSPRAVAKNIQY
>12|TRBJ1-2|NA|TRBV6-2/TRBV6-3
ASSLGGNNYGYT
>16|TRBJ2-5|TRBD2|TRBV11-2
ASSLEGRASGSSETQY
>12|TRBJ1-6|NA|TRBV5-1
ASSFGGLNSPLH
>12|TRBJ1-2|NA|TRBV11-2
ASSLKARNYGYT
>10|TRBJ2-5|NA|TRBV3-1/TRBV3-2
ASSQDHISLD
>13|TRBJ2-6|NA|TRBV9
ASSVVVSGANVLT
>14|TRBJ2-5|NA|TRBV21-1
ASIERGYRWQETQY
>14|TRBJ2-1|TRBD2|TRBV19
ASSTTSGQTGNEQF
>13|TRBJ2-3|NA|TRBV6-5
ASSYSAQYTDTQY
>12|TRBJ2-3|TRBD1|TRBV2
ASSWTGGTDTQY
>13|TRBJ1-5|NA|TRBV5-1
ASRPGDISNQPQH
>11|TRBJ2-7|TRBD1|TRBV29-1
SVVAGGSYEQY
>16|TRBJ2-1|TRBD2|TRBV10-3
AISESGLAGGPDNEQF
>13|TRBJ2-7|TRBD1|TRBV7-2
ASSLAWDRGYEQY
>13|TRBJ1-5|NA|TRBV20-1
SASEGGSISQPQH
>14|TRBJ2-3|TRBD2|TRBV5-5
ASSGTSGYSTDTQY
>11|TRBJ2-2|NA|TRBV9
ASSVAYTGELF
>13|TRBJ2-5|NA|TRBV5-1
ASSLVSSDGETQY
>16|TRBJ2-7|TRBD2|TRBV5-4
ASSSGLAGGRGPYEQY
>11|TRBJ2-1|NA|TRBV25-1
ASLSPMYNEQF
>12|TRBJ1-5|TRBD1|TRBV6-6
ASRGQGTIQPQH